These T cell receptor beta chains were read from a single sample in a study of graft-versus-host responses after intestinal transplantation. Their antigen targets remain unknown. Libraries were prepared by immunoSEQ multiplex PCR; TCRdb keeps only in-frame clonotypes and omits some of them. The table records some 86,000 clones, around nine tenths of them present only once. The source material was unstimulated CD8+ T cells sorted from spleen or lymph node cells, sampled before intestinal transplant. All receptors derive from a human donor who received an intestinal transplant. The CDR3 runs from the conserved cysteine through the conserved F or W. The order of the fields is V gene, D gene, J gene, clone size, CDR3 DNA, CDR3 protein. The D gene is left open where the match is weak. Clone size is shown for a subset of rows, as once, few, many or a class of expanded clone.

v_gene: TRBV6-1
d_gene: NA
j_gene: TRBJ2-5
abundance: NA
CDR3nt: TGTGCCAGCACTCAAACGCCCCAAAGCGGCGGGACCCAGTACTTC
CDR3aa: CASTQTPQSGGTQYF

v_gene: TRBV4-1
d_gene: NA
j_gene: TRBJ2-2
abundance: NA
CDR3nt: TGCGCCAGCAGCCAGTACATATCGAACACCGGGGAGCTGTTTTTT
CDR3aa: CASSQYISNTGELFF

v_gene: TRBV6-4
d_gene: TRBD2
j_gene: TRBJ2-1
abundance: NA
CDR3nt: TGTGCCAGCAGTACTACTAGCGGGGGGGCCAATGAGCAGTTCTTC
CDR3aa: CASSTTSGGANEQFF

v_gene: TRBV29-1
d_gene: NA
j_gene: TRBJ2-3
abundance: NA
CDR3nt: TGCAGCGTTGAACAGGGGACAGATACGCAGTATTTT
CDR3aa: CSVEQGTDTQYF

v_gene: TRBV7-4
d_gene: NA
j_gene: TRBJ1-2
abundance: NA
CDR3nt: TGTGCCAGCACCCCATCCTACGGGACGGCAAATGGCTACACCTTC
CDR3aa: CASTPSYGTANGYTF

v_gene: TRBV6-5
d_gene: TRBD2
j_gene: TRBJ2-3
abundance: once
CDR3nt: TGTGCCAGCAGTTACCTTAGCGGGGGATCAGATACGCAGTATTTT
CDR3aa: CASSYLSGGSDTQYF

v_gene: TRBV6-5
d_gene: TRBD1
j_gene: TRBJ1-2
abundance: NA
CDR3nt: TGTGCCAGCAGGGGTGGAAGGGACAGGGGGGATGGCTACACCTTC
CDR3aa: CASRGGRDRGDGYTF

v_gene: TRBV27
d_gene: NA
j_gene: TRBJ2-7
abundance: once
CDR3nt: TGTGCCAGCAGCGAAGATCGCACCTCCTACGAGCAGTACTTC
CDR3aa: CASSEDRTSYEQYF

v_gene: TRBV6-5
d_gene: NA
j_gene: TRBJ2-3
abundance: NA
CDR3nt: TGTGCCAGCAGTTACTCGGATACGCAGTATTTT
CDR3aa: CASSYSDTQYF

v_gene: TRBV7-9
d_gene: TRBD2
j_gene: TRBJ2-7
abundance: NA
CDR3nt: TGTGCCAGCAGCCTACCAACTAGCGGGACCTACGAGCAGTACTTC
CDR3aa: CASSLPTSGTYEQYF

v_gene: TRBV6-5
d_gene: NA
j_gene: TRBJ1-2
abundance: NA
CDR3nt: TGTGCCAGCAGTTATTCCGGTTTCGGGGGCGGCTATGGCTACACCTTC
CDR3aa: CASSYSGFGGGYGYTF

v_gene: TRBV7-9
d_gene: NA
j_gene: TRBJ1-2
abundance: NA
CDR3nt: TGTGCCAGCAGCTTTTACGAGGGGATCCAGGGTGGCTACACCTTC
CDR3aa: CASSFYEGIQGGYTF

v_gene: TRBV30
d_gene: NA
j_gene: TRBJ2-7
abundance: NA
CDR3nt: TGTGCCTGGACCAGTCTCCGCGAGCAGTACTTC
CDR3aa: CAWTSLREQYF

v_gene: TRBV6-5
d_gene: TRBD1
j_gene: TRBJ2-1
abundance: NA
CDR3nt: TGTGCCAGCAGTTGGGGACAGGGGGCGGATGAGCAGTTCTTC
CDR3aa: CASSWGQGADEQFF

v_gene: TRBV5-4
d_gene: NA
j_gene: TRBJ1-3
abundance: NA
CDR3nt: TGTGCCAGCAGCTCGGAGGTCTCTGGAAACACCATATATTTT
CDR3aa: CASSSEVSGNTIYF

v_gene: TRBV30
d_gene: NA
j_gene: TRBJ2-1
abundance: NA
CDR3nt: TGTGCCTGGAGTGGGTCTGAGCAGTTCTTC
CDR3aa: CAWSGSEQFF

v_gene: TRBV2
d_gene: TRBD1
j_gene: TRBJ1-4
abundance: NA
CDR3nt: TGTGCCAGCAGTCCATTCCCCCGGGACAGGGGAGAAAAACTGTTTTTT
CDR3aa: CASSPFPRDRGEKLFF

v_gene: TRBV4-2
d_gene: TRBD1
j_gene: TRBJ1-5
abundance: NA
CDR3nt: TGTGCCAGCAGCCAAGATGTGGGACAGGGATTGCAGCCCCAGCATTTT
CDR3aa: CASSQDVGQGLQPQHF

v_gene: TRBV18
d_gene: NA
j_gene: TRBJ2-1
abundance: NA
CDR3nt: TGTGCCAGCTCACCACCGACGGGCCCCCTATACAATGAGCAGTTCTTC
CDR3aa: CASSPPTGPLYNEQFF

v_gene: TRBV6-4
d_gene: NA
j_gene: TRBJ2-3
abundance: few
CDR3nt: TGTGCCAGCAGTGACTCGGGGGGGGCCACAGATACGCAGTATTTT
CDR3aa: CASSDSGGATDTQYF

v_gene: TRBV2
d_gene: NA
j_gene: TRBJ2-1
abundance: NA
CDR3nt: TGTGCCAGCAGGGGACCCCGGGACTTCCCCGAGAATGAGCAGTTCTTC
CDR3aa: CASRGPRDFPENEQFF

v_gene: TRBV19
d_gene: NA
j_gene: TRBJ2-3
abundance: NA
CDR3nt: TGTGCCAGTAGTGGAACAGGGAGGGATACGCAGTATTTT
CDR3aa: CASSGTGRDTQYF

v_gene: TRBV5-6
d_gene: NA
j_gene: TRBJ2-7
abundance: NA
CDR3nt: TGTGCCAGCAGCTTGAGAGAATACGAGCAGTACTTC
CDR3aa: CASSLREYEQYF

v_gene: TRBV13
d_gene: NA
j_gene: TRBJ1-1
abundance: NA
CDR3nt: TGTGCCAGCAGCCCCGACACCCGCCTGAACACTGAAGCTTTCTTT
CDR3aa: CASSPDTRLNTEAFF

v_gene: TRBV7-2
d_gene: NA
j_gene: TRBJ1-4
abundance: NA
CDR3nt: TGTGCCAGCAGCTTAGTAGGTGAAAAACTGTTTTTT
CDR3aa: CASSLVGEKLFF

v_gene: TRBV9
d_gene: NA
j_gene: TRBJ2-3
abundance: NA
CDR3nt: TGTGCCAGCAGCGTATCGGGCGGGGGCACGGATACGCAGTATTTT
CDR3aa: CASSVSGGGTDTQYF

v_gene: TRBV6-5
d_gene: NA
j_gene: TRBJ1-2
abundance: NA
CDR3nt: TGTGCCAGCACCTTCGACAGGAACTATGGCTACACCTTC
CDR3aa: CASTFDRNYGYTF

v_gene: TRBV9
d_gene: NA
j_gene: TRBJ2-5
abundance: NA
CDR3nt: TGTGCCAGCAGCGTAGGTGGGGCCCTGCAAGAGACCCAGTACTTC
CDR3aa: CASSVGGALQETQYF

v_gene: TRBV15
d_gene: TRBD2
j_gene: TRBJ2-5
abundance: NA
CDR3nt: TGTGCCACCAGCACAGTAGAGTGGACTAGCGGAGAGGGAGTACAAGAGACCCAGTACTTC
CDR3aa: CATSTVEWTSGEGVQETQYF

v_gene: TRBV4-1
d_gene: NA
j_gene: TRBJ1-1
abundance: NA
CDR3nt: TGCGCCAGCAGCCAAGATCCCCCGGGAAACACTGAAGCTTTCTTT
CDR3aa: CASSQDPPGNTEAFF

v_gene: TRBV28
d_gene: TRBD2
j_gene: TRBJ2-1
abundance: NA
CDR3nt: TGTGCCAGCAGTTTATTTGGCGGGAGCTCCTACAATGAGCAGTTCTTC
CDR3aa: CASSLFGGSSYNEQFF

v_gene: TRBV7-9
d_gene: NA
j_gene: TRBJ2-2
abundance: NA
CDR3nt: TGTGCCAGCAGCTTAGTGTTACAGCCCGGGGAGCTGTTTTTT
CDR3aa: CASSLVLQPGELFF

v_gene: TRBV5-5
d_gene: NA
j_gene: TRBJ2-7
abundance: NA
CDR3nt: TGTGCCAGCAGCTTGGGATGGGACCTCTCCTACGAGCAGTACTTC
CDR3aa: CASSLGWDLSYEQYF

v_gene: TRBV7-2
d_gene: TRBD1
j_gene: TRBJ2-7
abundance: NA
CDR3nt: TGTGCCAGCAGGTCCGGGACAGGATTCCCCTACGAGCAGTACTTC
CDR3aa: CASRSGTGFPYEQYF

v_gene: TRBV2
d_gene: TRBD1
j_gene: TRBJ1-2
abundance: few
CDR3nt: TGTGCCAGCAGTCCGGGACAGGGAGACTATGGCTACACCTTC
CDR3aa: CASSPGQGDYGYTF

v_gene: TRBV28
d_gene: NA
j_gene: TRBJ1-1
abundance: NA
CDR3nt: TGTGCCAGCAGTTTGAGTGAGGAGAACACTGAAGCTTTCTTT
CDR3aa: CASSLSEENTEAFF

v_gene: TRBV7-6
d_gene: NA
j_gene: TRBJ2-3
abundance: NA
CDR3nt: TGTGCCAGCAGCTCCGTGGAAGCACAGGATACGCAGTATTTT
CDR3aa: CASSSVEAQDTQYF

v_gene: TRBV11-1
d_gene: NA
j_gene: TRBJ1-6
abundance: NA
CDR3nt: TGTGCCAGCAGCCCGACCAATTCACCCCTCCACTTT
CDR3aa: CASSPTNSPLHF

v_gene: TRBV5-6
d_gene: NA
j_gene: TRBJ2-2
abundance: NA
CDR3nt: TGTGCCAGCAGCTTGGATCTTGAATTTGGACATACGAACACCGGGGAGCTGTTTTTT
CDR3aa: CASSLDLEFGHTNTGELFF

v_gene: TRBV5-1
d_gene: TRBD2
j_gene: TRBJ2-1
abundance: NA
CDR3nt: TGCGCCAGCAGCTTGGAGGGACTATACAATGAGCAGTTCTTC
CDR3aa: CASSLEGLYNEQFF

v_gene: TRBV7-9
d_gene: NA
j_gene: TRBJ2-3
abundance: few
CDR3nt: TGTGCCAGCAGCTTATCCGGGGGGCGGGGGGATACGCAGTATTTT
CDR3aa: CASSLSGGRGDTQYF

v_gene: TRBV27
d_gene: NA
j_gene: TRBJ1-5
abundance: NA
CDR3nt: TGTGCCAGCAGTTTCGGACAGAATCAGCCCCAGCATTTT
CDR3aa: CASSFGQNQPQHF

v_gene: TRBV19
d_gene: NA
j_gene: TRBJ1-5
abundance: NA
CDR3nt: TGTGCCAGTAGTTGTGAGGGGGGAATGGGTTATAGCAATCAGCCCCAGCATTTT
CDR3aa: CASSCEGGMGYSNQPQHF

v_gene: TRBV11-2
d_gene: NA
j_gene: TRBJ1-2
abundance: NA
CDR3nt: TGTGCCAGCAGCTTAGATGGGTGGACTAACTATGGCTACACCTTC
CDR3aa: CASSLDGWTNYGYTF

v_gene: TRBV9
d_gene: NA
j_gene: TRBJ2-2
abundance: NA
CDR3nt: TGTGCCAGCAGCCCCCTCTTCCCCGGGGAGCTGTTTTTT
CDR3aa: CASSPLFPGELFF

v_gene: TRBV27
d_gene: NA
j_gene: TRBJ2-7
abundance: NA
CDR3nt: TGTGCCAGCACTCGGGGAAGCGAGCAGTACTTC
CDR3aa: CASTRGSEQYF

v_gene: TRBV19
d_gene: NA
j_gene: TRBJ2-7
abundance: NA
CDR3nt: TGTGCCAGTAGTATAGGAGGAGGGGGCCACTACGAGCAGTACTTC
CDR3aa: CASSIGGGGHYEQYF

v_gene: TRBV6-5
d_gene: TRBD1
j_gene: TRBJ1-1
abundance: NA
CDR3nt: TGTGCCAGCAGTCAACCCGCGACAGGGGGCACTGAAGCTTTCTTT
CDR3aa: CASSQPATGGTEAFF